This T cell receptor (beta chain) was sequenced during a study of post-analysis software for immune sequencing data. Study background: Relapsing-remitting, secondary progressive and progressive-relapsing courses of multiple sclerosis were included.

Study-level findings and limits: F-measure co-clustering was strong for batch-matched samples. Relative to controls, patients had five TRBV segments at higher frequency, with TRBV5-6, TRBV5-1 and TRBV20-1 among these.

The authors incorporated unique molecular identifiers into the TCR beta cDNA libraries. Researchers reported some 500,000 cDNA molecules coming from roughly 1 to 10 million T cells. TCRdb independently ran MiXCR on the PCR reads; one entry per CDR3 protein. In the table there are some 690,000 distinct CDR3 sequences, roughly three fifths of which are singletons. Per the germline V gene, CDR1 is SQVTM and CDR2 is ANQGSEA. The CDR3 has 14 residues. Trimming pared 2 bases from V and 5 bases from J, leaving 15 bases between. Regarding this clonotype: Its antigen is unknown.

The genes are TRBV29-1 and TRBJ1-1; D unresolved. This clonotype was obtained from a girl aged 2-9 years with multiple sclerosis. Input material: blood. The CDR3 region is CSVESNTRGTEAFF. As DNA, the CDR3 is TGCAGCGTTGAATCAAATACCCGAGGGACTGAAGCTTTCTTT.